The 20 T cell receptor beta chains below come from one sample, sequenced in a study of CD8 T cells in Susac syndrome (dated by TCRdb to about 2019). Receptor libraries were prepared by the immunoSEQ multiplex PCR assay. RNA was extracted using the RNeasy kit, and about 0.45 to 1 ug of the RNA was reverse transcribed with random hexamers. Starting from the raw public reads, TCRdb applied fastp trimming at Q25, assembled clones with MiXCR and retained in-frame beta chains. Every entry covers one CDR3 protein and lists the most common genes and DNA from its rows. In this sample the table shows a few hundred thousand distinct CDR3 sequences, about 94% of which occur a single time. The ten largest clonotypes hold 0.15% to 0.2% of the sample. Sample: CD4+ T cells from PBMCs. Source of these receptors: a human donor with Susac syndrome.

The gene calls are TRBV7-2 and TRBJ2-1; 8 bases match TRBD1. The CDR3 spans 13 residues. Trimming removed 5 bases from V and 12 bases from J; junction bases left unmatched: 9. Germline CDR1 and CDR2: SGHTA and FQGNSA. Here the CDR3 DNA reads TGTGCCAGCAGCCCAGACTTGCAGGGGGCGCAGTTCTTC. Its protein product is CASSPDLQGAQFF.

The CDR3 DNA follows: TGTGCCAGCTCACCGGTTTCGGAGACCCAGTACTTC. Protein product: CASSPVSETQYF. The rearrangement uses TRBV18 and TRBJ2-5; no clear D. CDR1 is KGHSH and CDR2 is LQKENI in the germline V gene. Trimming took 3 bases from V and 5 from J, leaving 7 bases between them. The CDR3 runs 12 residues.

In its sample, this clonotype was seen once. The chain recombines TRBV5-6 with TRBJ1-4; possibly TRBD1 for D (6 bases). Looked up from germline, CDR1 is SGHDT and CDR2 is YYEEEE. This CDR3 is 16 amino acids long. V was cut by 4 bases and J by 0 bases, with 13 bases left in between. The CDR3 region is CASSVRRTATNEKLFF. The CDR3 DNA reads TGTGCCAGCAGCGTCCGGAGGACAGCAACTAATGAAAAACTGTTTTTT.

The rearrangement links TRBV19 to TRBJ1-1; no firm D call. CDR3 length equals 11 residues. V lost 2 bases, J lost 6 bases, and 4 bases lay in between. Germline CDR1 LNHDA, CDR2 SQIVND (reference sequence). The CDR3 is CASSIYAEAFF. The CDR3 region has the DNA TGTGCCAGTAGTATATATGCTGAAGCTTTCTTT.

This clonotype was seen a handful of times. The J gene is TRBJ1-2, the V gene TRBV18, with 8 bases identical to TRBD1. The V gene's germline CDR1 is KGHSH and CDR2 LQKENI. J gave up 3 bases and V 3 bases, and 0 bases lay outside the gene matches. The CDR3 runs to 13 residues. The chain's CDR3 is CASSPGQDYGYTF. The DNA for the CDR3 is TGTGCCAGCTCACCGGGACAGGACTATGGCTACACCTTC.

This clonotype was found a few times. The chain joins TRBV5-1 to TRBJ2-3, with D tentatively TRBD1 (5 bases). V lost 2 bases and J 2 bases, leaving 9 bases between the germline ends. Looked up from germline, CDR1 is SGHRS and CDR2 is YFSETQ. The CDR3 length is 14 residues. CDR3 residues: CASSLQTDTDTQYF. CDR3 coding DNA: TGCGCCAGCAGCTTACAGACAGACACAGATACGCAGTATTTT.

CDR3 nucleotides: TGTGCCAGCAGAACTAGCGGGGGGCTCCACAATGAGCAGTTCTTC. This codes for CASRTSGGLHNEQFF. The chain links TRBV13 to TRBJ2-1; TRBD2 aligns across 12 bases. Per the germline V gene, CDR1 is PRHDT and CDR2 is FYEKMQ (reference sequence). The ends lost 6 bases at V and 5 bases at J; junction bases unmatched: 5. The CDR3 consists of 15 residues.

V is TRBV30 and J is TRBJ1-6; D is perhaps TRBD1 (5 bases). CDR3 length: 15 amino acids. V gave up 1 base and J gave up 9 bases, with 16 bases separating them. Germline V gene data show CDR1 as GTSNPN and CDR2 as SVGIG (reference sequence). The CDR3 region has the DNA TGTGCCTGGAGTGGAGGATCAGGGAGACGTTCACCCCTCCACTTT. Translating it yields CAWSGGSGRRSPLHF.

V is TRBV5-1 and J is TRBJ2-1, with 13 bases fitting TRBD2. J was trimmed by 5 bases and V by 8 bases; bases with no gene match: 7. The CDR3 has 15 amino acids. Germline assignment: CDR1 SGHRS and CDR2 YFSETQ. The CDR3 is CASRTGTSGNNEQFF. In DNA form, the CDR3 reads TGCGCCAGTCGGACCGGGACTAGCGGGAACAATGAGCAGTTCTTC. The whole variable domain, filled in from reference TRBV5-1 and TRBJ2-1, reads KAGVTQTPRYLIKTRGQQVTLSCSPISGHRSVSWYQQTPGQGLQFLFEYFSETQRNKGNFPGRFSGRQFSNSRSEMNVSTLELGDSALYLCASRTGTSGNNEQFFGPGTRLTVL.

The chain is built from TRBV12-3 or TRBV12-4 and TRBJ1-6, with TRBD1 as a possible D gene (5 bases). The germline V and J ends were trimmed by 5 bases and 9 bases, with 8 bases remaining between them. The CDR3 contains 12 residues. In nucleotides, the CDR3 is TGTGCCAGCAGTCCAGGGTTTTCACCCCTCCACTTT. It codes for CASSPGFSPLHF.

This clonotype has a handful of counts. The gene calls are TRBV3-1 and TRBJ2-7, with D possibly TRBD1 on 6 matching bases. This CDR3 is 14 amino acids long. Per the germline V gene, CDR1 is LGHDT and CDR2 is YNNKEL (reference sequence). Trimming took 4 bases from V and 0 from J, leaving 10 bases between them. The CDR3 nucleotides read TGTGCCAGCAGCCGACGGACAGCCTCCTACGAGCAGTACTTC. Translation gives CASSRRTASYEQYF.

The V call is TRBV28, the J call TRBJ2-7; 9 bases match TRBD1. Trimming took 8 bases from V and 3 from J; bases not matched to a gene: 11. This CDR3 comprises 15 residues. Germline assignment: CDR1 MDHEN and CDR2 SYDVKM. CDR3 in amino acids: CASASSQGARYEQYF. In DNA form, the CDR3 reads TGTGCCAGCGCCTCCTCACAGGGGGCGCGCTACGAGCAGTACTTC.

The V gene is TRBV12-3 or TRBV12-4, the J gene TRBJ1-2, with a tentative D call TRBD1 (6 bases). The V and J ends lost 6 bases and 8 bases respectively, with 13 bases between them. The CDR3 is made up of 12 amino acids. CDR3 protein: CASSWTERGYTF. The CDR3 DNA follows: TGTGCCAGCAGCTGGACAGAAAGAGGCTACACCTTC.

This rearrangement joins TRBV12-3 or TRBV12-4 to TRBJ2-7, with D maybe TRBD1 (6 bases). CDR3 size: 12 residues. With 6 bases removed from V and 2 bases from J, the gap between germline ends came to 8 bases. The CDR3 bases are TGTGCCAGCAGCGGACAGACCTACGAGCAGTACTTC. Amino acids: CASSGQTYEQYF.

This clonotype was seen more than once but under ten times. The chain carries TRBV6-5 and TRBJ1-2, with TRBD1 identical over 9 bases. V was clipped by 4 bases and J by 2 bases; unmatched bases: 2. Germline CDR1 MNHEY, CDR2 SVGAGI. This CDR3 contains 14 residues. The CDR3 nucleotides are TGTGCCAGCAGTTCTGGGACAGGGAACTATGGCTACACCTTC. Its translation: CASSSGTGNYGYTF.

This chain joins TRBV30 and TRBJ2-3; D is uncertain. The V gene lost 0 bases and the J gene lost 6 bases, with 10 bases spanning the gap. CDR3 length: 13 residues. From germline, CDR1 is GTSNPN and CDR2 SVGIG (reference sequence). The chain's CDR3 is CAWSVASMDTQYF. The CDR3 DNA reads TGTGCCTGGAGTGTAGCTTCAATGGATACGCAGTATTTT.

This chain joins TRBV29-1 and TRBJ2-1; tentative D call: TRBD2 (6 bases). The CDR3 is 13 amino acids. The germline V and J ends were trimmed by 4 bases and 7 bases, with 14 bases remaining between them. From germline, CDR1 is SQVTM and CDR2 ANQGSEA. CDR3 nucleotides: TGCAGCGTTGGGGTAGCCGGAGGGAATGAGCAGTTCTTC. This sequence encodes CSVGVAGGNEQFF.

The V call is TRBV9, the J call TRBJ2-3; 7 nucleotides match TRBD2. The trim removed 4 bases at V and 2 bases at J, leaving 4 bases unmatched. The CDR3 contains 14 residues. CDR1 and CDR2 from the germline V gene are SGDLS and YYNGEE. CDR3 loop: CASSPSGDTDTQYF. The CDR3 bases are TGTGCCAGCAGCCCCAGCGGGGACACAGATACGCAGTATTTT.

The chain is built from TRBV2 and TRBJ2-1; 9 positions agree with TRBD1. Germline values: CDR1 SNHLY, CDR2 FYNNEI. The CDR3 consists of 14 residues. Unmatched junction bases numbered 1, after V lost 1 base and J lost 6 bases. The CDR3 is CASSEVDRGNEQFF. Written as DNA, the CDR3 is TGTGCCAGCAGTGAAGTGGACAGGGGCAATGAGCAGTTCTTC.

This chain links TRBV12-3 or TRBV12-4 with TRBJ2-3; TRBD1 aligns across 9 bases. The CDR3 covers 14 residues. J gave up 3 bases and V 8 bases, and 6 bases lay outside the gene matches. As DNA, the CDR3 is TGTGCCAGCGAAGGGACAGGGAATACAGATACGCAGTATTTT. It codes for CASEGTGNTDTQYF.